These 25 T cell receptor beta chains originate from one sample sequenced in a study of beta chain features in type 1 diabetes. Expressed TCRB transcripts were sequenced, since all the RNA that had been isolated was reverse transcribed. Produced via immunoSEQ multiplex PCR; TCRdb's table is partial and in-frame only. Of about 710,000 clones listed, roughly an eighth were seen once; the top ten hold just under 0.04%. Overall study results and limits: Type 1 diabetes patients showed a moderate but significant shortening of TCRB CDR3s in all four CD4+ subsets.

Their antigens are not known. The sample was naive CD4+ T cells from blood. The receptor set was obtained from a man aged 18 to 30 with type 1 diabetes.

This CDR3 is CASSQPTSGSSKNIQYF. In DNA, the CDR3 is TGCGCCAGCAGCCAACCGACTAGCGGGAGTTCCAAAAACATTCAGTACTTC. This chain joins TRBV4-1 and TRBJ2-4; 12 bases line up with TRBD2. CDR3 length equals 17 residues. The J segment lost 2 bases and the V segment lost 2 bases, leaving 4 bases of the junction unmatched. Per the germline V gene, CDR1 is MGHRA and CDR2 is YSYEKL.

The CDR3 protein is CSVEEAGGKADTQYF. The CDR3 bases are TGCAGCGTTGAAGAAGCGGGAGGGAAAGCAGATACGCAGTATTTT. The V and J genes are TRBV29-1 and TRBJ2-3; 10 bases are shared with TRBD2. Looked up from germline, CDR1 is SQVTM and CDR2 is ANQGSEA. The CDR3 covers 15 residues. V shed 0 bases, J shed 4 bases, and the junction held 4 bases outside the gene matches.

The rearrangement uses TRBV2 and TRBJ2-5; no firm D call. Germline V gene data show CDR1 as SNHLY and CDR2 as FYNNEI. This CDR3 region has 13 residues. Deletions cut 1 base from V and 6 bases from J, with 9 bases between. The CDR3 DNA reads as TGTGCCAGCAGTGAAGGTCTGGCACAGACCCAGTACTTC. It is translated as CASSEGLAQTQYF.

This chain connects TRBV29-1 to TRBJ2-5; 9 nucleotides agree with TRBD1. The length of the CDR3 is 13 residues. Unmatched junction bases numbered 5, after V lost 4 bases and J lost 5 bases. CDR1 and CDR2 (germline): SQVTM, ANQGSEA. The CDR3 nucleotides are TGCAGCGTTGGGACAGGGGCTGGGGAGACCCAGTACTTC. This sequence encodes CSVGTGAGETQYF.

The CDR3 reads CASSQARADTQYF. For the CDR3, the DNA is TGCGCCAGCAGCCAGGCCCGCGCAGATACGCAGTATTTT. This chain joins TRBV5-1 and TRBJ2-3, with D unclear. The CDR3 covers 13 residues. The germline gives CDR1 SGHRS, CDR2 YFSETQ. The V end lost 4 bases, the J end lost 4 bases, and 10 bases lay between the germline ends.

V and J are TRBV19 and TRBJ2-1, with D uncertain. The germline V gene encodes CDR1 LNHDA and CDR2 SQIVND (reference sequence). The CDR3 is made up of 14 amino acids. Trimming took off 0 bases at V and 6 bases at J, with 9 bases between the two ends. CDR3 nucleotide sequence: TGTGCCAGTAGTATAGAAAACCAGATCAATGAGCAGTTCTTC. It codes for CASSIENQINEQFF.

The chain employs TRBV15 and TRBJ2-1; 7 nucleotides align to TRBD1. The CDR3 has 12 amino acids. Germline CDR1 LNHNV, CDR2 YYDKDF (reference sequence). V lost 1 base and J lost 10; bases outside the gene matches: 1. The CDR3 nucleotides read TGTGCCACCAGCAGAGGGACAGGAGAGCAGTTCTTC. Its protein product is CATSRGTGEQFF.

This clone was picked up a small number of times. At the DNA level, this CDR3 is encoded by other sequences in the same sample as well. The chain joins TRBV7-2 to TRBJ2-5, with D possibly TRBD2 on 5 matching bases. V gave up 2 bases and J gave up 5 bases, with 6 bases separating them. CDR1 and CDR2 from the germline V gene are SGHTA and FQGNSA. The CDR3 has 12 residues. CDR3 in amino acids: CASSLSGETQYF. CDR3 in DNA: TGTGCCAGCAGCTTATCGGGGGAGACCCAGTACTTC.

This clone has more than one count but fewer than ten. V gene TRBV21-1 combines with J gene TRBJ2-1; the D segment call TRBD1 is taken from the table without a DNA check. TRBV21-1 is classified as a pseudogene. The CDR3 is 16 residues long. Written as DNA, the CDR3 is TGTGCCAGCAGCAAAGGACAGGGCAGCTCCTACAATGAGCAGTTCTTC. The encoded protein is CASSKGQGSSYNEQFF.

In this sample, this clone turned up a few times. The rearrangement uses TRBV5-1 and TRBJ2-5; D gene uncertain. The germline V and J ends were trimmed by 1 base and 7 bases, with 17 bases remaining between them. The CDR3 extends over 15 amino acids. CDR1 is SGHRS, CDR2 YFSETQ, per germline. The chain's CDR3 is CASSLSAGRTVTQYF. Here the CDR3 DNA reads TGCGCCAGCAGCTTGTCGGCAGGTCGGACGGTGACCCAGTACTTC.

The chain employs TRBV30 and TRBJ2-2, with D possibly being TRBD1 (5 bases). This CDR3 comprises 15 residues. V shed 2 bases and J shed 3 bases, with 13 bases lying between them. CDR1 GTSNPN and CDR2 SVGIG come from the germline V gene (reference sequence). The CDR3 DNA reads TGTGCCTGGAGTTTTGGCAGGGTGGACACCGGGGAGCTGTTTTTT. This codes for CAWSFGRVDTGELFF.

The rearrangement links TRBV5-1 to TRBJ1-4; no reliable D call. Per germline, CDR1 SGHRS and CDR2 YFSETQ. The V end was cut by 3 bases, the J end by 0 bases, with 12 bases between. CDR3 size: 16 residues. CDR3 sequence: CASSWTDGSTNEKLFF. In DNA, the CDR3 is TGCGCCAGCAGCTGGACCGACGGATCAACTAATGAAAAACTGTTTTTT. The full variable domain, with the rest looked up from reference TRBV5-1 and TRBJ1-4, is KAGVTQTPRYLIKTRGQQVTLSCSPISGHRSVSWYQQTPGQGLQFLFEYFSETQRNKGNFPGRFSGRQFSNSRSEMNVSTLELGDSALYLCASSWTDGSTNEKLFFGSGTQLSVL.

This clone was seen a handful of times. This chain links TRBV19 with TRBJ2-3; 9 bases align to TRBD1. This CDR3 is 14 amino acids long. In germline, CDR1 is LNHDA, CDR2 SQIVND (reference sequence). J gave up 1 base and V 6 bases, and 2 bases lay outside the gene matches. The CDR3 reads CASRRQGGTDTQYF. CDR3 DNA sequence: TGTGCCAGTAGGCGACAGGGGGGCACAGATACGCAGTATTTT.

This clone turned up a few times. This chain joins TRBV19 and TRBJ2-1; the D is unclear. With 8 bases removed from V and 8 bases from J, the gap between germline ends came to 28 bases. There are 17 residues in the CDR3. Germline V gene sequence: CDR1 LNHDA, CDR2 SQIVND (reference sequence). CDR3 sequence (DNA): TGTGCCAGTCACCCGGGCTCCCCTTGGCCCCAGCCGTATGAGCAGTTCTTC. Amino acids: CASHPGSPWPQPYEQFF.

The genes are TRBV10-3 and TRBJ1-4; TRBD1 is a possible D gene (6 bases). V shed 6 bases and J shed 4 bases, with 9 bases lying between them. The CDR3 sequence is 13 residues long. Germline CDR1 and CDR2: ENHRY and SYGVKD. The CDR3 DNA follows: TGTGCCATCAGGGACAGCTATAATGAAAAACTGTTTTTT. Translation: CAIRDSYNEKLFF.

This clone was observed a few times. The chain couples TRBV28 to TRBJ2-7, with D possibly TRBD1 on 7 matching bases. There are 15 residues in the CDR3. The V gene's germline CDR1 is MDHEN and CDR2 SYDVKM. Between the trimmed V and J ends, which lost 6 bases and 7 bases, there was a span of 22 bases. This chain's CDR3 is CASSIKVAGGGEQYF. Written as DNA, the CDR3 is TGTGCCAGCAGCATCAAGGTGGCAGGGGGAGGAGAGCAGTACTTC.

This chain connects TRBV9 to TRBJ2-1; D may be TRBD2 (5 bases). Germline V gene lookup returns CDR1 SGDLS and CDR2 YYNGEE. CDR3 size: 15 residues. V lost 5 bases and J lost 5, with 17 bases in between. In nucleotides, the CDR3 is TGTGCCAGCAGGGCAAGCGGTAGTCCCGACAATGAGCAGTTCTTC. It yields the protein CASRASGSPDNEQFF.

This clone has a handful of counts. V usage is TRBV6-5 and J usage is TRBJ1-5; TRBD1 is a possible D gene (5 bases). The germline CDR1 and CDR2 sequences are MNHEY and SVGAGI. The CDR3 spans 13 residues. Between the trimmed V and J ends, which lost 5 bases and 5 bases, there was a span of 10 bases. CDR3 sequence reads: CASSPLGDQPQHF. Written as DNA, the CDR3 is TGTGCCAGCAGTCCTTTGGGGGATCAGCCCCAGCATTTT.

In this sample, this clone turned up a few times. The chain is built from TRBV5-1 and TRBJ1-5; tentatively, D is TRBD1 (6 bases). V was shortened by 0 bases and J by 5 bases, with 12 bases between the two germline ends. The CDR3 runs to 15 residues. Germline CDR1 SGHRS, CDR2 YFSETQ. The CDR3 protein is CASSLDDRSDQPQHF. In DNA, the CDR3 is TGCGCCAGCAGCTTGGACGACAGGTCGGATCAGCCCCAGCATTTT.

This clone was counted between two and nine times. This rearrangement joins TRBV7-9 to TRBJ2-5, with D tentatively TRBD2 (6 bases). The CDR3 spans 16 residues. The germline gives CDR1 SEHNR, CDR2 FQNEAQ (reference sequence). V lost 5 bases, J lost 5 bases, and 21 bases lay in between. The CDR3 DNA reads TGTGCCAGCAGCGCCCTGGGCGGGGTAGTAAGTGAGACCCAGTACTTC. Its translation: CASSALGGVVSETQYF. Supplemented by reference TRBV7-9 and TRBJ2-5, the full variable domain reads DTGVSQNPRHKITKRGQNVTFRCDPISEHNRLYWYRQTLGQGPEFLTYFQNEAQLEKSRLLSDRFSAERPKGSFSTLEIQRTEQGDSAMYLCASSALGGVVSETQYFGPGTRLLVL.

This clone was seen only a few times. This rearrangement joins TRBV5-6 to TRBJ1-2, with D unresolved. CDR1 and CDR2 (germline): SGHDT, YYEEEE. Between the trimmed V and J ends, which lost 0 bases and 3 bases, there was a span of 9 bases. The CDR3 runs 14 residues. This CDR3 reads CASSLGRHHYGYTF. Written as DNA, the CDR3 is TGTGCCAGCAGCTTGGGGCGGCATCACTATGGCTACACCTTC.

The V and J genes are TRBV5-1 and TRBJ2-5; tentative D call: TRBD1 (5 bases). Germline lookup yields CDR1 SGHRS and CDR2 YFSETQ. V was shortened by 4 bases and J by 2 bases, with 12 bases between the two germline ends. The CDR3 has 14 amino acids. CDR3 protein: CASSLLQGQETQYF. The DNA for the CDR3 is TGCGCCAGCAGCCTATTGCAGGGTCAAGAGACCCAGTACTTC.

V usage is TRBV7-2 and J usage is TRBJ2-5; tentative D call: TRBD2 (5 bases). This CDR3 spans 14 amino acids. Germline CDR1 and CDR2: SGHTA and FQGNSA. The V end was cut by 5 bases, the J end by 2 bases, with 12 bases between. The CDR3 reads CASSPTGLQETQYF. The CDR3 DNA sequence: TGTGCCAGCAGCCCGACGGGATTGCAAGAGACCCAGTACTTC.

The chain has TRBV30 and TRBJ1-1; D is uncertain. V lost 4 bases, J lost 4 bases, and 10 bases lay in between. There are 12 residues in the CDR3. Germline CDR1 reads GTSNPN; CDR2 reads SVGIG (reference sequence). The CDR3 loop is CAWTVRSTEAFF. Written as DNA, the CDR3 is TGTGCCTGGACAGTGAGGAGCACTGAAGCTTTCTTT.

The chain is built from TRBV6-5 and TRBJ1-5; 7 positions match TRBD1. Trimming removed 5 bases from V and 1 base from J; junction bases left unmatched: 5. The CDR3 loop spans 15 amino acids. Looked up from germline, CDR1 is MNHEY and CDR2 is SVGAGI. CDR3 amino acids: CASSRTGASNQPQHF. The CDR3 DNA reads TGTGCCAGCAGTCGCACAGGGGCAAGCAATCAGCCCCAGCATTTT.